These 22 T cell receptor beta chains share one sample of origin, sequenced in a study of blood T cell repertoires in COVID-19. Profiling relied on immunoSEQ multiplex PCR, and the TCRdb table lists in-frame clones only, not all of them. Counted here are roughly 340,000 clones, about 90% occurring once; the ten biggest clones make up around 6%. The specimen was peripheral blood. These receptors were obtained from a woman between 50 and 59 years old with COVID-19, enrolled during active disease.

This clone has a single count. The rearrangement links TRBV19 to TRBJ2-6; D is perhaps TRBD2 (8 bases). V lost 7 bases, J lost 4 bases, and 17 bases lay in between. This CDR3 region has 16 residues. Germline V gene lookup returns CDR1 LNHDA and CDR2 SQIVND (reference sequence). This chain's CDR3 is CASIPGGTAGANVLTF. The CDR3 coding sequence is TGTGCCAGTATTCCGGGGGGGACAGCCGGGGCCAACGTCCTGACTTTC.

This chain uses TRBV5-4 with TRBJ2-5, with D maybe TRBD2 (6 bases). The CDR3 spans 17 residues. The V end was cut by 0 bases, the J end by 0 bases, with 15 bases between. Germline V CDR1 and CDR2: SGHNT, YYREEE (reference sequence). The CDR3 DNA sequence: TGTGCCAGCAGCTTGGCTTCTGGCGGGACGAACCAAGAGACCCAGTACTTC. It encodes CASSLASGGTNQETQYF.

The chain joins TRBV4-1 to TRBJ1-1; 11 nucleotides match TRBD1. This CDR3 comprises 16 residues. Germline V gene data show CDR1 as MGHRA and CDR2 as YSYEKL. V dropped 3 bases and J dropped 5; count of bases not matched to a gene: 8. The chain's CDR3 is CASSQALGQGATEAFF. The CDR3 DNA reads TGCGCCAGCAGCCAGGCACTTGGACAGGGGGCGACTGAAGCTTTCTTT.

About this clone: The sample holds other DNA sequences that translate to the same CDR3. V and J are TRBV5-1 and TRBJ1-3; D unclear. The V and J ends lost 0 bases and 0 bases respectively, with 7 bases between them. The CDR3 contains 15 residues. Germline assignment: CDR1 SGHRS and CDR2 YFSETQ. Here the CDR3 DNA reads TGCGCCAGCAGCTTGGACGGGAGCTCTGGAAACACCATATATTTT. It codes for CASSLDGSSGNTIYF.

The V and J genes are TRBV20-1 and TRBJ1-1; 7 positions agree with TRBD1. This CDR3 comprises 11 residues. Germline values: CDR1 DFQATT, CDR2 SNEGSKA (reference sequence). The CDR3, as DNA: TGCAGCCTGACAGGGCACCGTGAAGCTTTCTTT. It encodes CSLTGHREAFF.

The chain has TRBV4-3 and TRBJ1-2; D uncertain. Deletions cut 0 bases from V and 6 bases from J, with 14 bases between. The CDR3 covers 15 residues. Germline V gene lookup returns CDR1 LGHNA and CDR2 YSLEER. The CDR3 spells CASSQDSSLRDGYTF. In DNA form, the CDR3 reads TGCGCCAGCAGCCAAGATTCCAGTTTGCGGGATGGCTACACCTTC.

This clone appeared a few times. The chain carries TRBV29-1 and TRBJ1-1, with a possible D match to TRBD1 (5 bases). Between the trimmed V and J ends, which lost 5 bases and 6 bases, there was a span of 16 bases. Germline V CDR1 and CDR2: SQVTM, ANQGSEA. The CDR3 extends over 13 amino acids. The CDR3 DNA follows: TGCAGCGTTTTTTCGATCTTACAGGCTGAAGCTTTCTTT. It codes for CSVFSILQAEAFF.

The V and J genes are TRBV7-8 and TRBJ2-2; D might be TRBD2 (6 bases). The CDR3 covers 17 residues. Trimming stripped 1 base from V and 8 bases from J, with 20 bases between. Germline V gene data show CDR1 as SGHVS and CDR2 as FQNEAQ. CDR3 bases: TGTGCCAGCAGCTTAGAGGGCCCGACTAGGCCCACGGGGGAGCTGTTTTTT. Translation gives CASSLEGPTRPTGELFF. The full variable domain, its missing parts supplied by reference TRBV7-8 and TRBJ2-2, is GAGVSQSPRYKVAKRGQDVALRCDPISGHVSLFWYQQALGQGPEFLTYFQNEAQLDKSGLPSDRFFAERPEGSVSTLKIQRTQQEDSAVYLCASSLEGPTRPTGELFFGEGSRLTVL.

This clone was seen a few times. The chain employs TRBV6-2 or TRBV6-3 and TRBJ2-7; TRBD1 matches 7 bases. CDR3 size: 15 residues. The ends lost 5 bases at V and 3 bases at J; junction bases unmatched: 10. Looked up from germline, CDR1 is MNHEY and CDR2 is SVGEGT. In nucleotides, the CDR3 is TGTGCCAGCAGTAAAATCCGGGACAGTGGCTACGAGCAGTACTTC. It codes for CASSKIRDSGYEQYF.

The gene calls are TRBV30 and TRBJ1-1; D call uncertain. This CDR3 contains 12 residues. Trimming shortened V by 4 bases and J by 1 base, and 7 bases separated the two germline ends. Germline loops: CDR1 GTSNPN, CDR2 SVGIG (reference sequence). The CDR3 here is CAWTPRNTEAFF. CDR3 coding DNA: TGTGCCTGGACCCCCAGGAACACTGAAGCTTTCTTT.

This sequence joins TRBV6-5 and TRBJ1-5, with 8 bases identical to TRBD1. With V trimmed by 6 bases and J by 5 bases, 9 bases remained unmatched. There are 15 residues in the CDR3. CDR1 MNHEY and CDR2 SVGAGI come from the germline V gene. The CDR3 here is CASSRAGGVHQPQHF. CDR3 coding DNA: TGTGCCAGCAGCCGCGCAGGGGGCGTGCATCAGCCCCAGCATTTT.

J is TRBJ2-1 and V is TRBV19, with TRBD2 matching 12 bases. CDR3 length: 15 residues. V was pared by 5 bases and J by 4 bases, with 3 bases of the junction left unmatched. From germline, CDR1 is LNHDA and CDR2 SQIVND (reference sequence). CDR3 amino acids: CASSVGLAGYNEQFF. CDR3 in DNA: TGTGCCAGTAGTGTAGGACTAGCGGGGTACAATGAGCAGTTCTTC.

This chain links TRBV5-6 with TRBJ2-1; 13 bases are a match to TRBD2. The germline CDR1 and CDR2 sequences are SGHDT and YYEEEE. J lost 0 bases, V lost 4 bases, and 7 bases had no gene match. The CDR3 sequence is 18 residues long. CDR3 DNA sequence: TGTGCCAGCAGCCAAACGACTAGCGGGAGGAGCTCCTACAATGAGCAGTTCTTC. It translates to CASSQTTSGRSSYNEQFF.

The V and J genes are TRBV18 and TRBJ1-6; D is possibly TRBD1 (5 bases). The V gene's germline CDR1 is KGHSH and CDR2 LQKENI. The CDR3 is made up of 18 amino acids. The V end was cut by 2 bases, the J end by 8 bases, with 22 bases between. The CDR3 is CASSPASPLGANDSPLHF. The CDR3 nucleotides read TGTGCCAGCTCACCAGCAAGCCCCCTAGGGGCGAACGATTCACCCCTCCACTTT.

The V and J genes are TRBV10-2 and TRBJ2-7, with TRBD2 identical over 13 bases. Germline V gene data show CDR1 as WSHSY and CDR2 as SAAADI. V lost 8 bases and J lost 1; bases outside the gene matches: 5. The CDR3 spans 15 residues. The CDR3 nucleotides read TGCGCCAGCGCATGGGGACTAGCGGGGTCCTACGAGCAGTACTTC. Translation: CASAWGLAGSYEQYF.

The chain combines TRBV6-6 with TRBJ1-2; no clear D. Trimming took 7 bases from V and 5 from J, leaving 20 bases between them. CDR1 is MNHNY, CDR2 SVGAGI, per germline (reference sequence). The CDR3 covers 15 residues. The CDR3 bases are TGTGCCAGCAACATAAGGGAGGCTTTCGTTTATGGCTACACCTTC. It encodes CASNIREAFVYGYTF.

The chain has TRBV19 and TRBJ2-3; TRBD2 is a possible D gene (6 bases). There are 16 residues in the CDR3. Germline CDR1 reads LNHDA; CDR2 reads SQIVND (reference sequence). V dropped 0 bases and J dropped 6 bases, with 16 bases sitting between them. The DNA for the CDR3 is TGTGCCAGTAGTATAGATCATTCGGGAGTTAGGGATACGCAGTATTTT. This sequence encodes CASSIDHSGVRDTQYF. The full variable domain, in which reference TRBV19 and TRBJ2-3 provide the parts outside the CDR3, is DGGITQSPKYLFRKEGQNVTLSCEQNLNHDAMYWYRQDPGQGLRLIYYSQIVNDFQKGDIAEGYSVSREKKESFPLTVTSAQKNPTAFYLCASSIDHSGVRDTQYFGPGTRLTVL.

The chain carries TRBV6-5 and TRBJ2-2, with a possible D match to TRBD1 (6 bases). This CDR3 has 15 residues. Germline assignment: CDR1 MNHEY and CDR2 SVGAGI. V was pared by 0 bases and J by 3 bases, with 8 bases between. CDR3 sequence reads: CASSYSAGDTGELFF. CDR3 sequence (DNA): TGTGCCAGCAGTTACTCGGCAGGGGACACCGGGGAGCTGTTTTTT.

The chain combines TRBV30 with TRBJ2-7; D is unresolved. This CDR3 has 14 residues. Trimming left V 0 bases short and J 3 bases short, with 12 bases between. Germline loops: CDR1 GTSNPN, CDR2 SVGIG (reference sequence). The CDR3 loop reads CAWSVLRRNYEQYF. The CDR3 region has the DNA TGTGCCTGGAGTGTACTAAGACGGAACTACGAGCAGTACTTC.

This chain joins TRBV29-1 and TRBJ2-1; 8 positions agree with TRBD1. This CDR3 spans 14 amino acids. CDR1 is SQVTM, CDR2 ANQGSEA, per germline. Trimming at V came to 3 bases and at J to 3 bases, leaving 4 bases not matched to a gene. CDR3 nucleotides: TGCAGCGTTGATAGGGACAGGAGCTACAATGAGCAGTTCTTC. Protein sequence: CSVDRDRSYNEQFF.

Points on this clone: Other DNA sequences from this sample encode an identical CDR3 as well. This chain joins TRBV3-1 (or the pseudogene TRBV3-2) and TRBJ2-4, with TRBD2 as a possible D gene (5 bases). CDR3 length: 15 residues. Trimming left V 1 base short and J 1 base short, with 8 bases between. Germline CDR1 reads LGHDT; CDR2 reads YNNKEL (reference sequence). The CDR3 DNA is TGTGCCAGCAGCCAAGGCGGGTCGGCCAAAAACATTCAGTACTTC. Encoded protein: CASSQGGSAKNIQYF.

Points on this clone: A read error may account for a junction end that differs from germline. V and J are TRBV7-9 and TRBJ1-1; 7 bases match TRBD1. The CDR3 sequence is 12 residues long. Germline V gene data show CDR1 as SEHNR and CDR2 as FQNEAQ (reference sequence). Here the CDR3 DNA reads TGTGCCAGCAGCCAAACAGGGGCTGAGGCTTTCTTT. Translated: CASSQTGAEAFF.